This TCR beta chain came from a study of blood T cell repertoires in COVID-19. Study in general: From the United States, Italy and Spain came samples of acute and convalescent COVID-19. From T cells, B-cell-depleted T cells, or PBMCs came the material, which was cDNA or gDNA.

Original data processing: Nucleated cell counts were estimated from reference gene primer amplification. Generated by immunoSEQ multiplex PCR, the TCRdb table keeps only in-frame clones and is missing some. The D gene and trimming were derived from the DNA, and the V and J assignments and clone size from that table. This sample carries hundreds of thousands of clones, 88% of them seen once, and the ten largest clones take 1.3% to 1.5%. This CDR3 has 13 residues. The germline V gene has CDR1 SGHKS and CDR2 YYEKEE (reference sequence). Between the trimmed V and J ends, which lost 1 base and 5 bases, there was a span of 6 bases.

Sequences were obtained from peripheral blood. This sequence joins TRBV5-5 and TRBJ2-2; D is unresolved. This TCR derives from a man older than 75 with acute or convalescent COVID-19. The CDR3 region is CASSLLQTGELFF. In DNA form, the CDR3 reads TGTGCCAGCAGCTTGTTACAAACCGGGGAGCTGTTTTTT.